Detailed here is one T cell receptor (beta chain). What it recognizes is unknown. Starting material of 500 to 600 ng total RNA yielded TCR beta cDNA via a constant-region primer. Three nested multiplex PCR rounds of slightly modified ARM-PCR generated TCR beta libraries. Use of TRBV1-TRBV30 forward primers with a C-beta reverse primer characterized the first two PCR rounds, which lasted 10 cycles each. One entry per CDR3 protein, called by TCRdb with MiXCR from the multiplex PCR reads. The repertoire holds under 45,000 distinct CDR3 sequences, about three quarters seen once, with roughly 19% in the top ten. Deletions cut 3 bases from V and 5 bases from J, with 19 bases between. This CDR3 region has 16 residues. Germline V CDR1 and CDR2: MNHEY, SVGEGT. These data are taken from a study of tumor-infiltrating lymphocytes in primary liver carcinoma. Study background: Those enrolled were patients of both sexes, who were aged 30 to 69 years.

Regarding the study as a whole: Lower overlap was observed for tumor-adjacent and tumor-blood pairs relative to tumor region pairs.

Co-extraction of RNA and DNA was performed on roughly 20-31 mg of unsorted bulk tissue. Specimen: liver tumor tissue from sampling region 2. Subset defined: tumor region T2, inferior pole. The clonotype was recovered from a middle-aged man with primary liver carcinoma and hepatitis B virus infection. The V call is TRBV6-2 or TRBV6-3, the J call TRBJ1-1; D may be TRBD1 (5 bases). The CDR3 bases are TGTGCCAGCAGTTATTCACCTTGCAGGGTGGAGACTGAAGCTTTCTTT. Its translation is CASSYSPCRVETEAFF.